This TCR beta chain was observed in a study of somatic mutations in cytotoxic T cells in rheumatoid arthritis. The CDR3 totals 18 residues. Trimming took 0 bases from V and 2 from J, leaving 20 bases between them. From germline, CDR1 is SEHNR and CDR2 FQNEAQ (reference sequence). TCRdb's table, derived via immunoSEQ multiplex PCR, lists solely in-frame clones and lacks some. The sample has some 25,000 clones, 82% seen once. As for this clone: Its antigen is as yet unknown.

Study results and limitations: Comparison of CD8+ T-cell clonality between rheumatoid arthritis patients and age-matched healthy controls yielded no significant difference.

V and J are TRBV7-9 and TRBJ2-7; D not resolved. This sequence was found in a man aged 50 to 59 in good health. Sequenced sample: CD8+ T cells sorted from blood. DNA for the CDR3: TGTGCCAGCAGCTTAGCCCAAGTTCCGGGTAGAGTTCCCTACGAGCAGTACTTC. Protein sequence: CASSLAQVPGRVPYEQYF.